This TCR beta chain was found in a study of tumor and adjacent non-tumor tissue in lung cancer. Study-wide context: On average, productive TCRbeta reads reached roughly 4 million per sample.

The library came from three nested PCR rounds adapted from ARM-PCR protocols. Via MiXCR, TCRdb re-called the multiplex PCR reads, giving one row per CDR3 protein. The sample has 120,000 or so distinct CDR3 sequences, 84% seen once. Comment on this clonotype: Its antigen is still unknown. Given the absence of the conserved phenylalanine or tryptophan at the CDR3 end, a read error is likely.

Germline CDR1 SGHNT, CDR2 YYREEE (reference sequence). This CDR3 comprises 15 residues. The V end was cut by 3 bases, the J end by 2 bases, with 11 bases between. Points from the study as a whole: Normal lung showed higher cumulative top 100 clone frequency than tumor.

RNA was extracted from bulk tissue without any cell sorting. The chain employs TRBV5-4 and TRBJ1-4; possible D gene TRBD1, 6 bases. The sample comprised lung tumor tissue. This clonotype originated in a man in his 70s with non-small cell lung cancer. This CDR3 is CASSSGTFTNEKLFI. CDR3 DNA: TGTGCCAGCAGCTCCGGGACATTCACTAATGAAAAACTGTTTATT.